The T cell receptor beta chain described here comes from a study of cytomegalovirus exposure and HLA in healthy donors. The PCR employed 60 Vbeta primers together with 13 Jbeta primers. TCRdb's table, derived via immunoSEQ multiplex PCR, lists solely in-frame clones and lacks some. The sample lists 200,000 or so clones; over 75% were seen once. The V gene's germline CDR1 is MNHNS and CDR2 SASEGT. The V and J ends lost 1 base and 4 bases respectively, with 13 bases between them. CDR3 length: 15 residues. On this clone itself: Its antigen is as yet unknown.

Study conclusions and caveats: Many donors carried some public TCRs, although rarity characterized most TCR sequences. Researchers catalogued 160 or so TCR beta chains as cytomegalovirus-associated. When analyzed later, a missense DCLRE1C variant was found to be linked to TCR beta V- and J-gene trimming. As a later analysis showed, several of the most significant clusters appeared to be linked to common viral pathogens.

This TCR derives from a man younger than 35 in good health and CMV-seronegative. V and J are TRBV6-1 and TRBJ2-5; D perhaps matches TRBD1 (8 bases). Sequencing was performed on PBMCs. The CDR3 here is CASSEDTGGGETQYF. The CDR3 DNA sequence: TGTGCCAGCAGTGAAGATACAGGGGGGGGAGAGACCCAGTACTTC.